Listed below are T cell receptor beta chains from one sample, sequenced in a study of regulatory T cells in long-lasting Graves disease. TCRdb fed the multiplex PCR reads into MiXCR, producing one record per CDR3 protein. Of about 530,000 distinct CDR3 sequences listed, around 15% are singletons. The sample was also linked to a second study, of T cells in Graves' hyperthyroidism and ophthalmopathy.

The source was peripheral blood mononuclear cells (PBMCs), collected at new diagnosis, from a patient treated with antithyroid drugs. The receptor source for this set is a woman aged 35 to 59 with Graves disease. CDR3s include the opening cysteine and the closing phenylalanine or tryptophan. A D gene is named only where the DNA matches it firmly. A clone size is listed for some rows: how often the clone was seen (once, few, many), or a class if it is expanded.

CDR3 DNA,CDR3 protein,clone size,V gene,D gene,J gene
TGTGCCAGCAGTGATATGACTATTATCTCTGGAAACACCATATATTTT,CASSDMTIISGNTIYF,-,TRBV6-1,-,TRBJ1-3
TGTGCCAGCAGCGTAGATGACATCTTGACCGGGGAGCTGTTTTTT,CASSVDDILTGELFF,few,TRBV9,-,TRBJ2-2
TGCGCCAGCAGCTTGCAGGAGTCCTACAATGAGCAGTTCTTC,CASSLQESYNEQFF,many,TRBV5-1,-,TRBJ2-1
TGTGCCAGTAGTATAGCCCCGGGACCTGAAGCTTTCTTT,CASSIAPGPEAFF,-,TRBV19,-,TRBJ1-1
TGTGCCAGCACCCGTACAGGGGACGGGGAGCTGTTTTTT,CASTRTGDGELFF,few,TRBV3-1,TRBD1,TRBJ2-2
TGCGCCAGCAGCTTGGGACAGGGGACGGAGCCCCAGCATTTT,CASSLGQGTEPQHF,many,TRBV5-1,TRBD1,TRBJ1-5
TGTGCTAGCAGCTTAGCGACAGGGGAAGGCGGGGAGCTGTTTTTT,CASSLATGEGGELFF,few,TRBV7-7,TRBD1,TRBJ2-2
TGTGCCAGCAGTCCGGGTCTCTTTGAGCAGTTCTTC,CASSPGLFEQFF,few,TRBV6-1,-,TRBJ2-1
TGTGCCAGCCGTTCGGGACAGGGGGCGAACACTGAAGCTTTCTTT,CASRSGQGANTEAFF,-,TRBV2,TRBD1,TRBJ1-1
TGTGCCAGCAGCCCCACCAGGACAGGGGACAATGGCTACACCTTC,CASSPTRTGDNGYTF,many,TRBV5-5,TRBD1,TRBJ1-2
TGTGCCAGCAGTGAAGACGGGACGCTCATGTTGGAGACCCAGTACTTC,CASSEDGTLMLETQYF,many,TRBV2,-,TRBJ2-5
TGTGCCAGTAGTGACAGGGGGCCTGTTGAAGCTTTCTTT,CASSDRGPVEAFF,few,TRBV19,TRBD1,TRBJ1-1
TGTGCCAGCAGCTTAGAGACAGGGCACCGGGATGGCTACACCTTC,CASSLETGHRDGYTF,-,TRBV7-9,TRBD1,TRBJ1-2
TGTGCCAGCCGGGACAGCATGTACGAGCAGTACTTC,CASRDSMYEQYF,many,TRBV28,TRBD1,TRBJ2-7
TGTGCCAGCACCCCGGGGGGGCTGATGGCTTTCTTT,CASTPGGLMAFF,-,TRBV2,-,TRBJ1-1